A single sample gave rise to the 17 T cell receptor beta chains below, sequenced in a study of early T cells in non-severe SARS-CoV-2 infection. TCRdb independently ran MiXCR on the 5' RACE reads; one entry per CDR3 protein. Of about 30,000 distinct CDR3 sequences listed, over 6.5% were seen once; the top ten hold about a third. The specimen was whole blood. These receptors all stem from an adult who was a healthcare worker with PCR-confirmed SARS-CoV-2 infection or an uninfected control (not recorded which).

This clonotype was seen many times. This sequence joins TRBV9 and TRBJ2-7, with 10 bases identical to TRBD2. Germline V CDR1 and CDR2: SGDLS, YYNGEE. J gave up 2 bases and V 4 bases, and 6 bases lay outside the gene matches. The CDR3 extends over 15 amino acids. Here the CDR3 DNA reads TGTGCCAGCAGCCGGGGGACTAGCGTTCCCTACGAGCAGTACTTC. It encodes CASSRGTSVPYEQYF.

The table lists this clonotype with many counts. The chain uses TRBV12-3 or TRBV12-4 and TRBJ1-5; D is unclear. The CDR3 runs 13 residues. V lost 3 bases and J lost 10, with 13 bases in between. In DNA form, the CDR3 reads TGTGCCAGCAGTTTGGGAACCCGGGTCCCCCAGCATTTT. Residues: CASSLGTRVPQHF.

Many counts were recorded for this clonotype. The V and J genes are TRBV20-1 and TRBJ2-3; tentatively, D is TRBD1 (5 bases). CDR3 length: 13 amino acids. The V gene lost 0 bases and the J gene lost 8 bases, with 12 bases spanning the gap. Germline V gene data show CDR1 as DFQATT and CDR2 as SNEGSKA (reference sequence). CDR3 region: CSARDTGYLTQYF. The CDR3 DNA is TGCAGTGCTAGAGATACAGGTTACCTTACGCAGTATTTT.

This clonotype has at least ten counts. This chain connects TRBV20-1 to TRBJ2-5; D is ambiguous. V was shortened by 0 bases and J by 5 bases, with 13 bases between the two germline ends. The CDR3 runs 14 residues. Per the germline V gene, CDR1 is DFQATT and CDR2 is SNEGSKA (reference sequence). In DNA, the CDR3 is TGCAGTGCTAGAGATCAGGCCATGTGGGAGACCCAGTACTTC. This translates into CSARDQAMWETQYF.

Points on this clonotype: No conserved phenylalanine or tryptophan ends this CDR3, so it is likely a read error. The CDR3 region is CASSFTSGRTEQFL. DNA of the CDR3: TGTGCCAGCAGCTTTACTAGCGGGAGGACGGAGCAGTTCTTA. The chain employs TRBV7-6 and TRBJ2-1, with TRBD2 matching 12 bases. V was pared by 3 bases and J by 10 bases, with 4 bases of the junction left unmatched. This CDR3 has 14 amino acids. In germline, CDR1 is SGHVS, CDR2 FNYEAQ.

The chain combines TRBV10-3 with TRBJ2-7; 8 bases map to TRBD1. V lost 8 bases to trimming and J lost 2 bases; unmatched junction nucleotides: 2. This CDR3 contains 12 residues. Germline V lookup: CDR1 ENHRY, CDR2 SYGVKD. The CDR3 bases are TGTGCCATCGGGACAGGAACCTACGAGCAGTACTTC. Translating it yields CAIGTGTYEQYF.

V is TRBV7-2 and J is TRBJ2-1; 13 bases align to TRBD2. The V and J ends lost 1 base and 6 bases, in that order; junction bases with no gene match: 3. Germline CDR1 reads SGHTA; CDR2 reads FQGNSA. The CDR3 runs 16 residues. CDR3 loop: CASSLDGLAGANEQFF. The DNA of the CDR3 is TGTGCCAGCAGCTTAGATGGACTAGCGGGAGCCAATGAGCAGTTCTTC. The variable domain in full, with the rest retrieved from reference TRBV7-2 and TRBJ2-1, is GAGVSQSPSNKVTEKGKDVELRCDPISGHTALYWYRQSLGQGLEFLIYFQGNSAPDKSGLPSDRFSAERTGGSVSTLTIQRTQQEDSAVYLCASSLDGLAGANEQFFGPGTRLTVL.

Ten or more counts support this clonotype. CDR3 bases: TGTGCCAGCAGTTTATTTGTCGAGCAGTACTTC. This gives the protein CASSLFVEQYF. V gene TRBV28 combines with J gene TRBJ2-7; D is uncertain. The CDR3 spans 11 residues. Trimming removed 1 base at V and 6 bases at J, with 4 bases between. Germline V gene sequence: CDR1 MDHEN, CDR2 SYDVKM.

In this sample, this clonotype turned up many times. This sequence joins TRBV27 and TRBJ2-1, with D possibly being TRBD2 (6 bases). The CDR3 sequence is 14 residues long. V lost 2 bases, J lost 4 bases, and 9 bases lay in between. Germline assignment: CDR1 MNHEY and CDR2 SMNVEV (reference sequence). In DNA, the CDR3 is TGTGCCAGCAGTTTACGGGGGACTTACAATGAGCAGTTCTTC. As protein: CASSLRGTYNEQFF.

This clonotype showed up just a few times. Written as DNA, the CDR3 is TGTGCCAGCAGTTGGGTAGCGGGGTTTGGCGTCCAAGAGACCCAGTACTTC. Amino acid sequence: CASSWVAGFGVQETQYF. The J gene is TRBJ2-5, the V gene TRBV7-6; 8 bases line up with TRBD2. In germline, CDR1 is SGHVS, CDR2 FNYEAQ. This CDR3 region has 17 residues. V lost 6 bases, J lost 1 base, and 13 bases stayed unmatched.

This clonotype was seen ten or more times. This chain uses TRBV12-3 or TRBV12-4 with TRBJ2-5; the D gene could be TRBD1 or TRBD2 (6 bases each). The CDR3 contains 15 residues. Trimming removed 5 bases from V and 5 bases from J, with 18 bases in between. CDR3 coding DNA: TGTGCCAGCAGTGACTACAGGGAGGTATACGAGACCCAGTACTTC. Amino acid sequence: CASSDYREVYETQYF.

This clonotype was observed many times. V gene TRBV16 combines with J gene TRBJ2-1; D remains ambiguous. The V gene's germline CDR1 is KGHSY and CDR2 FQNENV. V was shortened by 0 bases and J by 0 bases, with 9 bases between the two germline ends. This CDR3 contains 16 residues. The CDR3 spells CASSQSVSSSYNEQFF. Here the CDR3 DNA reads TGTGCCAGCAGCCAATCGGTGTCGAGCTCCTACAATGAGCAGTTCTTC.

The chain joins TRBV2 to TRBJ2-1; 10 nucleotides match TRBD1. The V gene's germline CDR1 is SNHLY and CDR2 FYNNEI. J lost 9 bases, V lost 1 base, and 9 bases had no gene match. This CDR3 spans 16 amino acids. The CDR3 protein is CASSEEAGQGMSEQFF. The CDR3 region has the DNA TGTGCCAGCAGTGAAGAGGCGGGACAGGGGATGAGTGAGCAGTTCTTC.

The genes are TRBV11-3 and TRBJ2-3, with 12 bases lining up with TRBD2. The V gene's germline CDR1 is SGHNT and CDR2 YENEEA. J lost 8 bases, V lost 1 base, and 4 bases had no gene match. The CDR3 is 15 residues long. The CDR3 protein is CASSLAGTSGLTQYF. The CDR3 DNA reads TGTGCCAGCAGCTTAGCCGGGACTAGCGGGCTTACGCAGTATTTT.

About this clonotype: This sequence may be a read error, since a much larger clone differs from it by one base. The rearrangement uses TRBV19 and TRBJ2-3, with D possibly being TRBD1 (5 bases). CDR3 size: 16 residues. Germline V gene lookup returns CDR1 LNHDA and CDR2 SQIVND (reference sequence). V was shortened by 5 bases and J by 1 base, with 16 bases between the two germline ends. The CDR3 sequence is CASSPTPQTGTDTQYF. CDR3 nucleotide sequence: TGTGCCAGTAGTCCAACCCCTCAGACAGGCACAGATACGCAGTATTTT.

This clonotype turned up a few times. This rearrangement joins TRBV18 to TRBJ1-6; 9 bases are a match to TRBD1. Trimming cost V 2 bases and J 9 bases; bases outside gene matches: 11. CDR3 size: 17 residues. From germline, CDR1 is KGHSH and CDR2 LQKENI. The CDR3 DNA reads TGTGCCAGCTCACCAGTCCCTCCGGGACAGGGTGCTTCACCCCTCCACTTT. It encodes CASSPVPPGQGASPLHF.

This clonotype came up many times. The chain uses TRBV11-2 and TRBJ1-2, with TRBD1 matching over 9 bases. Germline V gene lookup returns CDR1 SGHAT and CDR2 FQNNGV. The CDR3 runs to 16 residues. Trimming at V came to 5 bases and at J to 2 bases, leaving 9 bases not matched to a gene. CDR3: CASSHMGTGTNYGYTF. In DNA, the CDR3 is TGTGCCAGCAGCCATATGGGGACAGGGACAAACTATGGCTACACCTTC.